This TCR beta chain derives from a study of blood T cell repertoires in COVID-19. Sequencing used immunoSEQ multiplex PCR; TCRdb keeps in-frame clones, though not all of them. Here the sample spans 60,000 to 80,000 clones, approximately 90% being singletons. This CDR3 is built from 14 residues. Trimming stripped 2 bases from V and 5 bases from J, with 13 bases between. Germline loops: CDR1 LGHDT, CDR2 YNNKEL (reference sequence). The chain recombines TRBV3-1 (or the pseudogene TRBV3-2) with TRBJ2-7; TRBD1 is a possible D gene (6 bases). Source material: peripheral blood. This clonotype was obtained from a woman older than 75 with acute or convalescent COVID-19. In DNA, the CDR3 is TGTGCCAGCAGCCAACCGGGACATAGCCACGAGCAGTACTTC. Translation: CASSQPGHSHEQYF.